The clone carrying this T cell receptor beta chain was counted between two and nine times. This record comes from a study of blood T cell repertoires in COVID-19. Overall study context: Sites across the United States, Italy and Spain contributed samples from acute and convalescent COVID-19. T cells, B-cell-depleted T cells, or PBMCs supplied cDNA or gDNA.

Per the germline V gene, CDR1 is SGHTA and CDR2 is FQGTGA. The CDR3 spans 13 residues. Trimming took off 6 bases at V and 1 base at J, with 9 bases between the two ends. Study processing details: Scientists estimated how many nucleated cells there were by amplifying reference gene primers. Libraries were prepared by immunoSEQ multiplex PCR; TCRdb keeps only in-frame clonotypes and omits some of them. Clonal size and the V and J genes are those of that table, whereas D and trimming came from the DNA. The sample lists 250,000 to 300,000 clones; roughly 77% were seen once. Sequencing was done on a sample of peripheral blood. The chain uses TRBV7-3 and TRBJ1-1; D is uncertain. The source of this sequence is a woman older than 75 with acute or convalescent COVID-19. The CDR3: CASSRTGNTEAFF. CDR3 in DNA: TGTGCCAGCAGTCGCACGGGGAACACTGAAGCTTTCTTT.